This T cell receptor beta chain was documented in a study of beta chain features in type 1 diabetes. The wider study: Patient and healthy donor groups were alike in age, gender and cell yields. Broader study findings: Small HLA sub-analyses could not settle whether HLA shapes TCRB rearrangement. Among patients, naive, central memory and Treg TCRB repertoires appeared more similar than among healthy donors. Moderately but significantly shorter TCRB CDR3s were found in Type 1 diabetes patients in all four CD4+ subsets.

Blood was collected once per donor into heparin, averaging about 116 mL. The CDR3 extends over 13 amino acids. Germline V gives CDR1 SQVTM, CDR2 ANQGSEA. Trimming left V 4 bases short and J 4 bases short, with 13 bases between. This clone was seen more than once but under ten times. No antigen is known for it. Sequencing targeted expressed TCRB transcripts, as all isolated RNA had been reverse transcribed. The repertoire was sequenced with immunoSEQ multiplex PCR; TCRdb's copy has only in-frame clones and lacks some. The table has 600,000 or so clones, roughly an eighth seen once. The receptor comes from a man aged 18 to 29 with type 1 diabetes. Sequencing was done on a sample of naive CD4+ T cells from blood. V usage is TRBV29-1 and J usage is TRBJ1-1; D uncertain. The CDR3 protein is CSVVRRTITEAFF. CDR3 bases: TGCAGCGTTGTCAGGAGGACGATCACTGAAGCTTTCTTT.